The rows below give T cell receptor beta chains drawn from one sample of a study of T cell changes during pregnancy in multiple sclerosis. The table came from immunoSEQ multiplex PCR; TCRdb's copy has only in-frame clones and leaves some out. The sample has roughly 46,000 clones, approximately 92% seen once. Sample: peripheral blood, taken in the third trimester of pregnancy. The receptors shown here come from a female donor with multiple sclerosis, enrolled in a pregnancy study. Each CDR3 is given with its conserved first and last residue. Fields, in order: clone size, V gene, J gene, D gene, CDR3 DNA, CDR3 protein. The D gene is left open where the match is weak. The listing skips clone size in some rows; elsewhere it reads once, few, many or a size class.

few	TRBV19	TRBJ1-2	.	TGTGCCACTTACCGTCCGGGGGAGAACTATGGCTACACCTTC	CATYRPGENYGYTF
.	TRBV5-5	TRBJ2-7	.	TGTGCCAGCAGCATGGGGACAGGGATAAGCCTAGCGGGAGTGTTGCAGTACTTC	CASSMGTGISLAGVLQYF
.	TRBV6-5	TRBJ2-3	TRBD2	TGTGCCAGCAGTTCCCCGGGGGGGGTCTCCGGGACGTCGCAGTATTTT	CASSSPGGVSGTSQYF
once	TRBV29-1	TRBJ2-2	TRBD1	TGCAGCGTTGAGGGACAGTTAACCGGGGAGCTGTTTTTT	CSVEGQLTGELFF
.	TRBV29-1	TRBJ2-7	TRBD2	TGCAGCGTTGCCCGGGAGGGGCCCGGCGAGCAGTACTTC	CSVAREGPGEQYF
.	TRBV7-3	TRBJ2-7	TRBD2	TGTGCCAGCAGCTTCGCGGGAGGCTCCTACGAGCAGTACTTC	CASSFAGGSYEQYF
once	TRBV21-1	TRBJ2-4	.	TGTGCCACATTGACAGGGTCCCCCAAAAACATTCAGTACTTC	CATLTGSPKNIQYF
.	TRBV18	TRBJ1-4	.	TGTGCCAGCTCACCCTTCCAGACAGGAAATGAAAAACTGTTTTTT	CASSPFQTGNEKLFF
.	TRBV7-3	TRBJ1-1	.	TGTGCCAGCAGCTTTTCGGGGGGGCGGAACACTGAAGCTTTCTTT	CASSFSGGRNTEAFF
.	TRBV28	TRBJ1-5	.	TGTGCCAGCAGCCAGTTCGGGGGGATGACTGATCAGCCCCAGCATTTT	CASSQFGGMTDQPQHF
.	TRBV28	TRBJ2-3	.	TGTGCCAGCAGAAGTCGGAGGACAGATACGCAGTATTTT	CASRSRRTDTQYF
.	TRBV29-1	TRBJ1-5	TRBD1	TGCAGCGTTGCCCCGGGACAGGATCAGCCCCAGCATTTT	CSVAPGQDQPQHF
.	TRBV10-3	TRBJ2-1	.	TGTGCCATCAGTGAGTCGGCCAGCTCCTACAATGAGCAGTTCTTC	CAISESASSYNEQFF
.	TRBV19	TRBJ2-1	.	TGTGCCAGTAGTGGAAAAGGAGACCGTTGGAATGAGCAGTTCTTC	CASSGKGDRWNEQFF
few	TRBV7-9	TRBJ1-1	.	TGTGCCAGCAGCTTAGCGTGGGAGGGGAGGACTGAAGCTTTCTTT	CASSLAWEGRTEAFF
once	TRBV6-5	TRBJ2-1	TRBD2	TGTGCCAGCACCCCCGATGCGGGAGTGAACAATGAGCAGTTCTTC	CASTPDAGVNNEQFF
.	TRBV19	TRBJ1-1	TRBD1	TGTGCCAGTAAGGGACAGGGGGAATTATGGACTGAAGCTTTCTTT	CASKGQGELWTEAFF
.	TRBV28	TRBJ2-3	.	TGTGCCAGCAGTCCCAACGGGGGCACAGATACGCAGTATTTT	CASSPNGGTDTQYF
.	TRBV6-1	TRBJ1-5	.	TGTGCCAGCAGTGATATGGGGCAAGGTCAGCCCCAGCATTTT	CASSDMGQGQPQHF
.	TRBV5-1	TRBJ2-3	.	TGCGCCAGCAGCTTTGACACCAATACGCAGTATTTT	CASSFDTNTQYF
.	TRBV5-4	TRBJ2-5	.	TGTGCCAGCAGCTTGGACTCCCGGCAGGGCGGGACGGAGACCCAGTACTTC	CASSLDSRQGGTETQYF
.	TRBV7-2	TRBJ2-7	.	TGTGCCAGCAGCCCCGACAGGAGCTACGAGCAGTACTTC	CASSPDRSYEQYF
.	TRBV2	TRBJ1-1	.	TGTGCCAGCAGTGTGGGGGGAGGGGGAACTGAAGCTTTCTTT	CASSVGGGGTEAFF
.	TRBV6-5	TRBJ2-7	TRBD2	TGTGCCAGCAGACGAGGACTAGGTAGCCACGAGCAGTACTTC	CASRRGLGSHEQYF
.	TRBV4-1	TRBJ2-7	TRBD2	TGCGCCAGCAGCCAAGTCTTACTAGCGGGTAGCTCCTACGAGCAGTACTTC	CASSQVLLAGSSYEQYF
.	TRBV5-4	TRBJ2-3	TRBD1	TGTGCCAGCAGCTTGGTGGGACAGGGGGCAGATACGCAGTATTTT	CASSLVGQGADTQYF
.	TRBV30	TRBJ2-5	TRBD1	TGTGCCTCCTCTCCCGCTGGACAGGGGACCCAGTACTTC	CASSPAGQGTQYF
.	TRBV7-2	TRBJ1-2	.	TGTGCCAGCAGCTTAGTTGGCAGGGGTTTCTATGGCTACACCTTC	CASSLVGRGFYGYTF
.	TRBV7-3	TRBJ2-5	TRBD1	TGTGCCAGCAGCTCACAGGGGGCGCGGGCGGAGACCCAGTACTTC	CASSSQGARAETQYF
.	TRBV4-3	TRBJ2-7	TRBD2	TGCGCCAGCAGCCAATCTATGGCGCGGGGAGGGGCTAGCAGCTCCTACGAGCAGTACTTC	CASSQSMARGGASSSYEQYF
.	TRBV25-1	TRBJ1-1	.	TGTGCCAGCAGTTCGGGGGGCGCTAACACTGAAGCTTTCTTT	CASSSGGANTEAFF
.	TRBV2	TRBJ2-7	.	TGTGCCAGCATGGACGGGAACTCCTACGAGCAGTACTTC	CASMDGNSYEQYF
.	TRBV29-1	TRBJ2-1	.	TGCAGCGTGTCGCGGGCCTGGGAGAATGAGCAGTTCTTC	CSVSRAWENEQFF
few	TRBV7-6	TRBJ2-2	TRBD2	TGTGCCAGCAGGACTAGCGGGAGCCCCGGGGAGCTGTTTTTT	CASRTSGSPGELFF
.	TRBV4-2	TRBJ2-5	TRBD1	TGTGCCAGCAGCCACGGACAGGGCTTAGTTCGGTACTTC	CASSHGQGLVRYF
.	TRBV9	TRBJ2-1	TRBD2	TGTGCCAGCAGCGTAGCTCTAGCGGGAGAAAATGAGCAGTTCTTC	CASSVALAGENEQFF
.	TRBV11-2	TRBJ2-7	TRBD2	TGTGCCAGCAGCCCTAGCGGGAGGGCCGGGTACGAGCAGTACTTC	CASSPSGRAGYEQYF
.	TRBV18	TRBJ2-3	TRBD1	TGTGCCAGCTCCCGACGGACAGGGTCTAGCACAGATACGCAGTATTTT	CASSRRTGSSTDTQYF
.	TRBV4-2	TRBJ2-7	.	TGTGCCAGCAGCCAAGATCCGGGAACCTTCTACGAGCAGTACTTC	CASSQDPGTFYEQYF
few	TRBV5-6	TRBJ2-5	TRBD2	TGTGCCAGCAGCTTTAACAATTTAGCGGGGAGGGATTTCGGGGAGACCCAGTACTTC	CASSFNNLAGRDFGETQYF
.	TRBV2	TRBJ2-4	.	TGTGCCAGCAAGCTGGGAGTGCTAGCCAAAAACATTCAGTACTTC	CASKLGVLAKNIQYF
.	TRBV9	TRBJ2-7	TRBD1	TGTGCCAGCAGCACGACCGGGACAGGGAGTTACGAGCAGTACTTC	CASSTTGTGSYEQYF
.	TRBV6-5	TRBJ2-7	.	TGTGCCAGCAGTTACGGCAGGGGTAGGTACGAGCAGTACTTC	CASSYGRGRYEQYF
once	TRBV7-9	TRBJ2-7	TRBD2	TGTGCCAGCGCTAAGGTAGCGGGAGACTACGAGCAGTACTTC	CASAKVAGDYEQYF
.	TRBV7-3	TRBJ2-1	.	TGTGCCAGCAGCGCAGCCATAGCGGCGAGTCGGGATGAGCAGTTCTTC	CASSAAIAASRDEQFF
.	TRBV4-2	TRBJ2-7	.	TGTGCCAGCAGCCAAGGTTCCACCTACGAGCAGTACTTC	CASSQGSTYEQYF
.	TRBV5-1	TRBJ1-1	.	TGCGCCAGCAGCTTGCCCCGACATCCGAACACTGAAGCTTTCTTT	CASSLPRHPNTEAFF
.	TRBV9	TRBJ2-2	.	TGTGCCAGCAGCGGCACTAGCACCGGGGAGCTGTTTTTT	CASSGTSTGELFF
.	TRBV6-1	TRBJ2-7	.	TGTGCCAGCCTCGAGCTAGTCTCCTACGAGCAGTACTTC	CASLELVSYEQYF
.	TRBV7-9	TRBJ1-5	TRBD1	TGTGCCAGCAGCTTAGGGACAGGGAGGGGTCAGCCCCAGCATTTT	CASSLGTGRGQPQHF
.	TRBV9	TRBJ2-5	TRBD1	TGTGCCAGCAGCGCGGGACAGTACCAAGAGACCCAGTACTTC	CASSAGQYQETQYF
.	TRBV19	TRBJ2-7	TRBD2	TGTGCCAGTAGTAGGGGACTAGCGAGAACTTACGAGCAGTACTTC	CASSRGLARTYEQYF
.	TRBV6-6	TRBJ1-1	.	TGTGCCAGCAGTTTGGGCAGGCCCACGCGAAACACTGAAGCTTTCTTT	CASSLGRPTRNTEAFF
once	TRBV7-6	TRBJ2-6	.	TGTGCCAGCAGCTCAGGGCCCGGGGCCAACGTCCTGACTTTC	CASSSGPGANVLTF
.	TRBV11-2	TRBJ2-5	.	TGTGCCAGCAGCATGCGGGCCGCTAAAGAGACCCAGTACTTC	CASSMRAAKETQYF